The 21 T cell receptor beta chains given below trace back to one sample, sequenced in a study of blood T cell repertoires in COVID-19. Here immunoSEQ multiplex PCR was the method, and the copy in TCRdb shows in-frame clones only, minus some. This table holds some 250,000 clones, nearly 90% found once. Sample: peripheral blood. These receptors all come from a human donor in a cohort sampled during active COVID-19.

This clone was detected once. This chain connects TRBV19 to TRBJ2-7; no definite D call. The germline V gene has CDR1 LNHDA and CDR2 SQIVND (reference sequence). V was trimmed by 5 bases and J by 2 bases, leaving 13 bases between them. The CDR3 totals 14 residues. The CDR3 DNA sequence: TGTGCCAGTAGTTTAACCGATCGGGCCTACGAGCAGTACTTC. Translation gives CASSLTDRAYEQYF.

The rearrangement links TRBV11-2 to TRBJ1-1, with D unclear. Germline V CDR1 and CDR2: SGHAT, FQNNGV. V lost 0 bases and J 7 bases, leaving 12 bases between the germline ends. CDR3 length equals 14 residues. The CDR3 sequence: CASSLDRRRYEAFF. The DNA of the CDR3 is TGTGCCAGCAGCTTAGATCGACGGCGGTATGAAGCTTTCTTT.

The CDR3 spells CAISSLGTRPAGTQYF. The CDR3 bases are TGTGCCATCAGTTCTTTGGGGACACGTCCCGCGGGTACGCAGTATTTT. V usage is TRBV10-3 and J usage is TRBJ2-3; tentatively, D is TRBD1 (6 bases). V was clipped by 5 bases and J by 8 bases, with 23 bases between them. Germline CDR1 ENHRY, CDR2 SYGVKD. This CDR3 region has 16 residues.

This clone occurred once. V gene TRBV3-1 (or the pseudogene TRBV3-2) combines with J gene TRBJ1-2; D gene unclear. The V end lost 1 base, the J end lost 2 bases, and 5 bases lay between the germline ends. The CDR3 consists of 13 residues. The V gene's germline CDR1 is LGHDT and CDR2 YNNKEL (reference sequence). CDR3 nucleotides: TGTGCCAGCAGCCAAGCCAGGAACTATGGCTACACCTTC. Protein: CASSQARNYGYTF.

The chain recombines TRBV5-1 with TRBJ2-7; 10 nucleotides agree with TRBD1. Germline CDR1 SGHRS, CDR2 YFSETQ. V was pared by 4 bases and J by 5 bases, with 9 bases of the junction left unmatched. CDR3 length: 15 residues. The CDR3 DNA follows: TGCGCCAGCAGCCCAGGACAGGGGGAGTTCAACGAGCAGTACTTC. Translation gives CASSPGQGEFNEQYF.

The CDR3 sequence: CASSLAINRGPVRAFF. In DNA form, the CDR3 reads TGTGCCAGCAGCTTAGCCATCAACAGGGGGCCGGTCCGGGCTTTCTTT. This sequence joins TRBV7-2 and TRBJ1-1; 9 bases match TRBD1. Germline V gene sequence: CDR1 SGHTA, CDR2 FQGNSA. The CDR3 extends over 16 amino acids. The V segment lost 0 bases and the J segment 11 bases; nucleotides outside the gene matches: 13.

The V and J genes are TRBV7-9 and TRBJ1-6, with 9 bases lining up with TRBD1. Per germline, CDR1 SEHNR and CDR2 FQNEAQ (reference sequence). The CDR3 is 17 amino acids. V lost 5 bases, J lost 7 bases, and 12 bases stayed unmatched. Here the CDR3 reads CASSPGFSGTGNSPLHF. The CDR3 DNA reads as TGTGCCAGCAGCCCGGGTTTCTCGGGGACAGGGAATTCACCCCTCCACTTT.

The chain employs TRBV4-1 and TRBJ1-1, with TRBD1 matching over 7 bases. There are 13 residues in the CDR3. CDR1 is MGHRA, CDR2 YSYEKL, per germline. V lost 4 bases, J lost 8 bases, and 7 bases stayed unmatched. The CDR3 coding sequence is TGCGCCAGCAGCCTAAGTAGGGACAGAGAAGCTTTCTTT. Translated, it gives CASSLSRDREAFF.

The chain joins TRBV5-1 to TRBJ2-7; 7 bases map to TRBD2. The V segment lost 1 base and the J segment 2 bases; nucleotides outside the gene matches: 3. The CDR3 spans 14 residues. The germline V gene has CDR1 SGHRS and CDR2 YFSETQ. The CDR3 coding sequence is TGCGCCAGCAGCTTGCGGGGGGAAGCCTACGAGCAGTACTTC. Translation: CASSLRGEAYEQYF.

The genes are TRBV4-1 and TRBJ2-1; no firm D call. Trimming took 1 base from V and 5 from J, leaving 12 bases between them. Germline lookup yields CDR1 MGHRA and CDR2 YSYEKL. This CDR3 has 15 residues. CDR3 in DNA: TGCGCCAGCAGCCAAGGACACGAATATGACAATGAGCAGTTCTTC. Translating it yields CASSQGHEYDNEQFF.

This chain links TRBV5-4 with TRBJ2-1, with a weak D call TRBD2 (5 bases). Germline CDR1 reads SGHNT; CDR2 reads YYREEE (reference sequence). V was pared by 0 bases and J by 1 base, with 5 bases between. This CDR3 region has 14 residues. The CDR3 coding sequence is TGTGCCAGCAGCTTGGGAGGGTCCTACAATGAGCAGTTCTTC. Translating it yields CASSLGGSYNEQFF.

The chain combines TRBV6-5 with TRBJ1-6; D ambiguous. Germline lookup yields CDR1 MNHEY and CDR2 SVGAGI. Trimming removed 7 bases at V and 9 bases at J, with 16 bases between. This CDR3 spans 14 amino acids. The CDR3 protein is CASIEGQWASPLHF. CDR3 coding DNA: TGTGCCAGCATCGAGGGCCAGTGGGCTTCACCCCTCCACTTT.

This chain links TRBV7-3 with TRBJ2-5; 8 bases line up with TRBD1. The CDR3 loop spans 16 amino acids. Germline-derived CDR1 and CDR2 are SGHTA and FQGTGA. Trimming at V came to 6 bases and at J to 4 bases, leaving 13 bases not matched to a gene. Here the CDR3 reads CASRLSGTGRGETQYF. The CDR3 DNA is TGTGCCAGCAGGCTCTCTGGGACAGGCCGGGGAGAGACCCAGTACTTC. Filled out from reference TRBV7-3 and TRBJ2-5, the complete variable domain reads GAGVSQTPSNKVTEKGKYVELRCDPISGHTALYWYRQSLGQGPEFLIYFQGTGAADDSGLPNDRFFAVRPEGSVSTLKIQRTERGDSAVYLCASRLSGTGRGETQYFGPGTRLLVL.

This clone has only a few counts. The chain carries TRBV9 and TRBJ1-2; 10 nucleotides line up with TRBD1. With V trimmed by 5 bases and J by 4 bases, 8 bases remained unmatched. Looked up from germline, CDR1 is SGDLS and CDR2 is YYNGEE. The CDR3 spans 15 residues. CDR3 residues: CASRPLDRGLYGYTF. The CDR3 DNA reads TGTGCCAGCAGACCGCTCGACAGGGGGCTCTATGGCTACACCTTC. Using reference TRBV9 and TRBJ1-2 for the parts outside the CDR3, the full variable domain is DSGVTQTPKHLITATGQRVTLRCSPRSGDLSVYWYQQSLDQGLQFLIQYYNGEERAKGNILERFSAQQFPDLHSELNLSSLELGDSALYFCASRPLDRGLYGYTFGSGTRLTVV.

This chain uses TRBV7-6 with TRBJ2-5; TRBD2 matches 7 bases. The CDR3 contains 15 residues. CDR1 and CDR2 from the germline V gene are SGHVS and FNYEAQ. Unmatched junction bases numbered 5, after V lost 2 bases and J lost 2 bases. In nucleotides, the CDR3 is TGTGCCAGCAGCTTACCCTTGGGACTACAAGAGACCCAGTACTTC. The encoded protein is CASSLPLGLQETQYF.

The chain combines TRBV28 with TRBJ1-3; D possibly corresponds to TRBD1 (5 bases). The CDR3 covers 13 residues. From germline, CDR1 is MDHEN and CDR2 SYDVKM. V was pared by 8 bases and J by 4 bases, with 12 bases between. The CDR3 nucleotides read TGTGCCAGCCAGGGATCGGAAGGAAACACCATATATTTT. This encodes CASQGSEGNTIYF.

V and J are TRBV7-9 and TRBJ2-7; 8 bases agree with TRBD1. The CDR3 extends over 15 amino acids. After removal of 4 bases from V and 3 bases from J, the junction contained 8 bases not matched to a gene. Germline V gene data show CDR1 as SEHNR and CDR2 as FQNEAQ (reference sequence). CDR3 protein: CASSWMGQAGYEQYF. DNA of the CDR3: TGTGCCAGCAGCTGGATGGGACAGGCAGGCTACGAGCAGTACTTC.

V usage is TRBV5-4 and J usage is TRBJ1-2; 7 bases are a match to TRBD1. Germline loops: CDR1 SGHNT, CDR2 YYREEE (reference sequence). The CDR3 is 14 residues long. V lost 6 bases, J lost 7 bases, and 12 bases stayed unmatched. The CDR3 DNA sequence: TGTGCCAGCAAGCGCCCCAGACAGGGCGCTGGCTACACCTTC. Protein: CASKRPRQGAGYTF.

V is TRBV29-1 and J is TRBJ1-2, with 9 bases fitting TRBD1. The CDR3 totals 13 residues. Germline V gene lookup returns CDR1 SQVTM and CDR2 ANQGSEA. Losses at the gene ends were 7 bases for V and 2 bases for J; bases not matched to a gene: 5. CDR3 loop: CSARTGENYGYTF. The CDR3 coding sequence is TGCAGCGCTCGGACAGGGGAGAACTATGGCTACACCTTC.

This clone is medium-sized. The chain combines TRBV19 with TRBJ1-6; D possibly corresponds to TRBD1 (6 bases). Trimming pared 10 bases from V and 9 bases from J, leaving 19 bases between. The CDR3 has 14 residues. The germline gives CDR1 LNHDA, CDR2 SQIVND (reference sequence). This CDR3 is CATQGGDASSPLHF. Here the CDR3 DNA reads TGTGCCACCCAAGGGGGGGACGCCTCTTCACCCCTCCACTTT.

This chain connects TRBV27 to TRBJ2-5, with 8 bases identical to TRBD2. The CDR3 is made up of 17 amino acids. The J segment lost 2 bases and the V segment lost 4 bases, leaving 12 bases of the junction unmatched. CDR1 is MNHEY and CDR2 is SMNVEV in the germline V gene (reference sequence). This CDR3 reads CASSSRGGRSSQETQYF. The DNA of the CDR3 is TGTGCCAGCAGTTCCCGGGGGGGCCGGTCCTCGCAAGAGACCCAGTACTTC.